This T cell receptor beta chain was recovered during a study of CXCR3-negative and CXCR3-positive naive CD8 T cells. Study overall: Across all libraries, TRB reads numbered roughly 150 million, with about 1.5 +/- 0.3 million in each library. Study-wide results and caveats: More hydrophobic TRB CDR3s occurred in CXCR3-positive than in CXCR3-negative naive cells.

The germline V gene has CDR1 MDHEN and CDR2 SYDVKM. The CDR3 spans 15 residues. For this clonotype: Its antigen remains unknown.

Carrying UMI labels, the TRB cDNA libraries were prepared through 5' RACE. TCRdb reprocessed the 5' RACE reads and stores each CDR3 protein as one record, lacking DNA. Its table records 60,000 to 65,000 distinct CDR3 sequences. The chain links TRBV28 to TRBJ2-5; the TRBD1 assignment by TCRdb is unverifiable without DNA. The sample comprised naive CXCR3+ CD8+ T cells from blood. The subset denotes: CD45RO-CCR7+CD27+CD95- naive CD8+ T cells expressing CXCR3 (TNR3+). This TCR came from a human donor in good health. Some clones in this sample may be carry-over from other donors' samples. The CDR3 protein is CASSLINRGQETQYF.